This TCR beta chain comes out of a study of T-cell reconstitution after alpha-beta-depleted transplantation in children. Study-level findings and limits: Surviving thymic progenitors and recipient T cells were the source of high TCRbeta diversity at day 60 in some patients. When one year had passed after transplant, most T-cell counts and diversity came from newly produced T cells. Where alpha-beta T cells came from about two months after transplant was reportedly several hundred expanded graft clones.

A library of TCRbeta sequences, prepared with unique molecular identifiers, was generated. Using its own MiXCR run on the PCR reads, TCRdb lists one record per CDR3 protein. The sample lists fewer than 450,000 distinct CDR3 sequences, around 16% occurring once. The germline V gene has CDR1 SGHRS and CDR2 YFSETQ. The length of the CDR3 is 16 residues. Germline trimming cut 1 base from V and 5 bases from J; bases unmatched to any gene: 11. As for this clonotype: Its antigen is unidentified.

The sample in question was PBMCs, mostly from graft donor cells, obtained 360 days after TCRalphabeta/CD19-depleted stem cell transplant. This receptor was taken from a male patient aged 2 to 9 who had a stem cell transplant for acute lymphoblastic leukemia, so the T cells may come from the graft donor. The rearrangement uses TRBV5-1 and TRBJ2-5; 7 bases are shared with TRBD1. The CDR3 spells CASSLSTGESSETQYF. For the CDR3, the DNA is TGCGCCAGCAGCTTGTCTACAGGGGAAAGTTCGGAGACCCAGTACTTC.